The 21 T cell receptor beta chains below all came from one sample that was sequenced in a study of CD8+CD57+ T cells in acquired aplastic anemia. TCR beta VDJ and CDR3 were profiled, and genomic DNA was the template. TCRdb independently ran MiXCR on the reads; one entry per CDR3 protein. The sample has 150,000 to 180,000 distinct CDR3 sequences, 52% seen once; the top ten hold approximately 12%. Whoever was chosen for sequencing had shown CD8+CD57+ cell expansion by flow cytometry. Sequences were obtained from sorted CD4+, CD8+, or CD8+CD57+ T cells (not recorded which) from PBMCs. These receptors were collected from a human donor with aplastic anemia.

Comment on this clonotype: A much larger clone differs from this one at a single base, so this may be a read error. The chain recombines TRBV7-9 with TRBJ1-4, with D perhaps TRBD1 (5 bases). Trimming took off 8 bases at V and 10 bases at J, with 14 bases between the two ends. The germline gives CDR1 SEHNR, CDR2 FQNEAQ (reference sequence). This CDR3 is built from 12 residues. CDR3 DNA: TGTGCCAGCGGCGCCCAGGGAGGAAAACTGTTTTTT. This sequence encodes CASGAQGGKLFF. The full variable domain, its missing parts supplied by reference TRBV7-9 and TRBJ1-4, is DTGVSQNPRHKITKRGQNVTFRCDPISEHNRLYWYRQTLGQGPEFLTYFQNEAQLEKSRLLSDRFSAERPKGSFSTLEIQRTEQGDSAMYLCASGAQGGKLFFGSGTQLSVL.

The chain is built from TRBV7-8 and TRBJ2-1, with a weak D call TRBD2 (6 bases). Trimming shortened V by 3 bases and J by 6 bases, and 12 bases separated the two germline ends. CDR3 length: 14 amino acids. Germline V gene sequence: CDR1 SGHVS, CDR2 FQNEAQ. The DNA for the CDR3 is TGTGCCAGCAGCTTGGGGGGTCCCGGCAATGAGCAGTTCTTC. The encoded protein is CASSLGGPGNEQFF.

This clonotype appeared many times. J is TRBJ2-7 and V is TRBV6-1, with 7 positions matching TRBD2. The CDR3 has 16 residues. CDR1 MNHNS and CDR2 SASEGT come from the germline V gene. V was clipped by 1 base and J by 4 bases; unmatched bases: 10. The CDR3 reads CASSEDVGGGGYEQYF. The CDR3 DNA follows: TGTGCCAGCAGTGAAGACGTGGGAGGCGGGGGTTACGAGCAGTACTTC.

This clonotype was found many times. V is TRBV4-1 and J is TRBJ1-2, with TRBD1 identical over 7 bases. Trimming cost V 1 base and J 4 bases; bases outside gene matches: 9. Germline V gene data show CDR1 as MGHRA and CDR2 as YSYEKL. The CDR3 spans 16 residues. CDR3: CASSQGQGVGIYGYTF. The CDR3 region has the DNA TGCGCCAGCAGCCAAGGACAGGGCGTGGGGATCTATGGCTACACCTTC.

The chain is built from TRBV29-1 and TRBJ2-7; D may correspond to TRBD1 or TRBD2 (5 bases each). V was clipped by 4 bases and J by 3 bases, with 13 bases between them. The germline CDR1 and CDR2 sequences are SQVTM and ANQGSEA. The CDR3 contains 13 residues. The CDR3: CSVGDGGDYEQYF. DNA of the CDR3: TGCAGCGTTGGGGACGGTGGGGACTACGAGCAGTACTTC.

V and J are TRBV12-3 or TRBV12-4 and TRBJ2-7, with 7 bases fitting TRBD1. The CDR3 has 15 residues. V was clipped by 6 bases and J by 4 bases; unmatched bases: 12. This chain's CDR3 is CASSNPRQGQYEQYF. Written as DNA, the CDR3 is TGTGCCAGCAGCAACCCGCGACAGGGACAGTACGAGCAGTACTTC.

This clonotype was found many times. The CDR3 spells CASLGLAGGPKGGELFF. The CDR3 nucleotides are TGTGCCAGCTTGGGACTAGCGGGGGGCCCAAAGGGCGGGGAGCTGTTTTTT. V usage is TRBV10-3 and J usage is TRBJ2-2; 15 bases line up with TRBD2. The V segment lost 10 bases and the J segment 7 bases; nucleotides outside the gene matches: 13. The CDR3 spans 17 residues. CDR1 ENHRY and CDR2 SYGVKD come from the germline V gene.

J is TRBJ2-3 and V is TRBV19, with 10 nucleotides matching TRBD2. Germline V gene sequence: CDR1 LNHDA, CDR2 SQIVND (reference sequence). The V segment lost 6 bases and the J segment 2 bases; nucleotides outside the gene matches: 5. CDR3 size: 15 residues. CDR3 in DNA: TGTGCCAGTAGGGGACTAGCGAAACACACAGATACGCAGTATTTT. Translating it yields CASRGLAKHTDTQYF. Together with reference TRBV19 and TRBJ2-3, the CDR3 gives the full variable domain: DGGITQSPKYLFRKEGQNVTLSCEQNLNHDAMYWYRQDPGQGLRLIYYSQIVNDFQKGDIAEGYSVSREKKESFPLTVTSAQKNPTAFYLCASRGLAKHTDTQYFGPGTRLTVL.

The V gene is TRBV2, the J gene TRBJ1-1; D call uncertain. V was shortened by 4 bases and J by 1 base, with 10 bases between the two germline ends. This CDR3 has 14 amino acids. Per germline, CDR1 SNHLY and CDR2 FYNNEI. The CDR3 sequence is CASSVYNTNTEAFF. The CDR3 DNA reads TGTGCCAGCAGTGTTTATAATACGAACACTGAAGCTTTCTTT.

The chain uses TRBV24-1 and TRBJ2-7; 7 positions agree with TRBD1. The CDR3 consists of 13 residues. CDR1 and CDR2 from the germline V gene are KGHDR and SFDVKD. V trimming: 7 bases; J trimming: 2 bases; junction bases outside the gene matches: 4. The CDR3 DNA reads TGTGCCACCAGCGCGCAGGGGGCCTACGAGCAGTACTTC. Its protein is CATSAQGAYEQYF.

This clonotype has a count of ten or more. The chain joins TRBV9 to TRBJ2-2; TRBD2 might be the D (7 bases). This CDR3 comprises 16 residues. CDR1 and CDR2 from the germline V gene are SGDLS and YYNGEE. V was cut by 0 bases and J by 8 bases, with 17 bases left in between. The CDR3 DNA reads TGTGCCAGCAGCGTAGCTCGGGGGGCCGGCACTGGGGAGCTGTTTTTT. This sequence encodes CASSVARGAGTGELFF.

The chain has TRBV12-3 or TRBV12-4 and TRBJ1-3; D not resolved. CDR3 length: 13 residues. V dropped 7 bases and J dropped 0 bases, with 7 bases sitting between them. CDR3 coding DNA: TGTGCCAGCACCCTAAGCTCTGGAAACACCATATATTTT. This codes for CASTLSSGNTIYF.

A few counts support this clonotype. The chain uses TRBV14 and TRBJ2-1; 12 positions agree with TRBD2. J lost 7 bases, V lost 3 bases, and 4 bases had no gene match. Germline CDR1 SGHDN, CDR2 FVKESK. The CDR3 is 15 residues long. CDR3 loop: CASSHLAGGPNEQFF. The CDR3 nucleotides are TGTGCCAGCAGCCATCTAGCGGGGGGGCCTAATGAGCAGTTCTTC.

This clonotype was recorded at least ten times. The chain couples TRBV4-1 to TRBJ2-1; 9 bases line up with TRBD2. This CDR3 comprises 16 residues. J gave up 7 bases and V 0 bases, and 7 bases lay outside the gene matches. Germline V lookup: CDR1 MGHRA, CDR2 YSYEKL. CDR3 in amino acids: CASSQDEAGGRNEQFF. DNA of the CDR3: TGCGCCAGCAGCCAAGATGAGGCGGGGGGGCGGAATGAGCAGTTCTTC.

The chain couples TRBV9 to TRBJ2-3, with D possibly being TRBD2 (6 bases). Trimming removed 0 bases at V and 1 base at J, with 12 bases between. Germline V gives CDR1 SGDLS, CDR2 YYNGEE. CDR3 length equals 16 residues. The CDR3 here is CASSVGGGVGTDTQYF. The DNA for the CDR3 is TGTGCCAGCAGCGTAGGGGGCGGGGTTGGCACAGATACGCAGTATTTT.

This clonotype occurred a few times. The J gene is TRBJ2-2, the V gene TRBV5-1, with 9 bases aligning to TRBD1. Germline V gene lookup returns CDR1 SGHRS and CDR2 YFSETQ. The CDR3 has 19 amino acids. V lost 0 bases to trimming and J lost 0 bases; unmatched junction nucleotides: 9. The CDR3 bases are TGCGCCAGCAGCTTGGCCGGACAGGGGAGCATTGCGAACACCGGGGAGCTGTTTTTT. Translating gives CASSLAGQGSIANTGELFF.

The chain carries TRBV5-1 and TRBJ2-7; TRBD2 aligns across 10 bases. This CDR3 region has 15 residues. The trim removed 5 bases at V and 0 bases at J, leaving 5 bases unmatched. Germline-derived CDR1 and CDR2 are SGHRS and YFSETQ. The CDR3 region is CASRSLAGSSYEQYF. For the CDR3, the DNA is TGCGCCAGCAGATCACTAGCGGGGTCCTCCTACGAGCAGTACTTC. The full variable domain, in which reference TRBV5-1 and TRBJ2-7 provide the parts outside the CDR3, is KAGVTQTPRYLIKTRGQQVTLSCSPISGHRSVSWYQQTPGQGLQFLFEYFSETQRNKGNFPGRFSGRQFSNSRSEMNVSTLELGDSALYLCASRSLAGSSYEQYFGPGTRLTVT.

This clonotype was counted many times. The chain has TRBV20-1 and TRBJ2-7, with TRBD1 matching 10 bases. The CDR3 has 18 amino acids. CDR1 is DFQATT and CDR2 is SNEGSKA in the germline V gene (reference sequence). V shed 3 bases and J 2 bases; nucleotides not matched to a gene: 16. The CDR3 bases are TGCAGTGCTAGTAGGGACAGGGGAGAAACCGTCGGCCCCTACGAGCAGTACTTC. Translation gives CSASRDRGETVGPYEQYF.

There are many counts of this clonotype. V and J are TRBV20-1 and TRBJ2-7; 7 bases align to TRBD1. V trimming: 3 bases; J trimming: 4 bases; junction bases outside the gene matches: 6. CDR3 length: 13 amino acids. The germline V gene has CDR1 DFQATT and CDR2 SNEGSKA (reference sequence). CDR3 protein: CSARTGWGYEQYF. CDR3 bases: TGCAGTGCTAGGACAGGGTGGGGGTACGAGCAGTACTTC.

This clonotype has a count of ten or more. The chain recombines TRBV13 with TRBJ2-2; 9 nucleotides match TRBD1. CDR1 is PRHDT and CDR2 is FYEKMQ in the germline V gene (reference sequence). The CDR3 covers 16 residues. V was pared by 1 base and J by 5 bases, with 5 bases of the junction left unmatched. CDR3 amino acids: CASSLAWTGVTGELFF. DNA for the CDR3: TGTGCCAGCAGCTTAGCTTGGACAGGGGTAACCGGGGAGCTGTTTTTT.

This clonotype came up a few times. The rearrangement joins TRBV3-1 to TRBJ2-7; 10 bases line up with TRBD2. CDR1 LGHDT and CDR2 YNNKEL come from the germline V gene (reference sequence). The CDR3 totals 15 residues. Unmatched junction bases numbered 10, after V lost 5 bases and J lost 6 bases. CDR3 sequence reads: CASSEPTSGVPEQYF. For the CDR3, the DNA is TGTGCCAGCAGCGAACCCACTAGCGGGGTCCCCGAGCAGTACTTC.